This TCR beta chain originates from a study of cytomegalovirus exposure and HLA in healthy donors. V was clipped by 3 bases and J by 3 bases, with 11 bases between them. The CDR3 is made up of 14 amino acids. CDR1 is SGHAT, CDR2 FQNNGV, per germline. This PCR relied on a set of 60 Vbeta primers and 13 Jbeta primers. Produced via immunoSEQ multiplex PCR; TCRdb's table is partial and in-frame only. In the table there are 100,000 to 120,000 clones, about 81% of which are singletons. Remarks on this clone: Its specificity is unknown.

Study observations and caveats: Later on, an analysis showed TCR association rates differing by HLA locus, with DRB1 the most and HLA-C the fewest. TCR beta V- and J-gene trimming, according to a later analysis, was linked to a missense DCLRE1C variant. Within an earlier analysis, most TCR beta V segments proved productive either about 87% or about 30% of the time. Analyses of presence and absence presupposed an approximately uniform sequencing depth across donors.

This TCR was recovered from a man aged 25-40 years in good health and CMV-seronegative. The sample comprised PBMCs. The gene calls are TRBV11-2 and TRBJ1-2; D is unresolved. The CDR3 region is CASSLLSEDYGYTF. The CDR3 nucleotides are TGTGCCAGCAGCTTGCTATCGGAGGACTATGGCTACACCTTC.